The 3 T cell receptor beta chains presented below share a single source sample, sequenced in a study of PD-L1 blockade in urothelial cancer. Some clones are missing from TCRdb's copy, which holds only in-frame ones; the method was immunoSEQ multiplex PCR. The sample has some 41,000 clones; approximately 81% are singletons. Time point described: peripheral blood 6 weeks after treatment start. The sequencing here drew on PBMCs, taken around atezolizumab (anti-PD-L1) treatment. The source of these receptors is a man in his 70s with urothelial cancer.

The V and J genes are TRBV5-1 and TRBJ1-1; no reliable D call. Trimming pared 0 bases from V and 0 bases from J, leaving 9 bases between. Germline loops: CDR1 SGHRS, CDR2 YFSETQ. The CDR3 is 15 amino acids. CDR3 nucleotides: TGCGCCAGCAGCTTGGTTGCGGCTATGAACACTGAAGCTTTCTTT. Encoded protein: CASSLVAAMNTEAFF.

J is TRBJ2-5 and V is TRBV18; 11 bases are shared with TRBD2. Germline assignment: CDR1 KGHSH and CDR2 LQKENI. CDR3 length: 16 amino acids. The V and J ends lost 3 bases and 5 bases, in that order; junction bases with no gene match: 8. This chain's CDR3 is CASSPGTSGLRETQYF. CDR3 nucleotide sequence: TGTGCCAGCTCACCTGGGACTAGCGGTCTCCGCGAGACCCAGTACTTC. The full variable domain, with the rest looked up from reference TRBV18 and TRBJ2-5, is NAGVMQNPRHLVRRRGQEARLRCSPMKGHSHVYWYRQLPEEGLKFMVYLQKENIIDESGMPKERFSAEFPKEGPSILRIQQVVRGDSAAYFCASSPGTSGLRETQYFGPGTRLLVL.

V usage is TRBV19 and J usage is TRBJ2-1; D not resolved. The CDR3 consists of 11 residues. Trimming took off 3 bases at V and 7 bases at J, with 4 bases between the two ends. Germline CDR1 is LNHDA and CDR2 is SQIVND (reference sequence). DNA of the CDR3: TGTGCCAGTAGTATCGGTAATGAGCAGTTCTTC. It specifies CASSIGNEQFF.